This T cell receptor beta chain came from a study of human T cells and chemical hapten exposure. Whole-study results and caveats: There was no change with DPC sensitization in TCRs above 1 in 1000 frequency.

Specified time point: healthy volunteer bleed at 2 weeks. The authors extracted total RNA from unfractionated whole blood. This clonotype has ten or more counts. Its antigen is undetermined. TCRdb independently ran MiXCR on the RACE reads; one entry per CDR3 protein. The sample yields about 130,000 distinct CDR3 sequences, approximately 10% seen once. This receptor was obtained from a male donor in good health. Some clones in this sample may be carry-over from other donors' samples. Sequences were obtained from whole blood.

CDR3 residues: CASSGTTGNEQFF. The CDR3 DNA reads as TGTGCCAGCAGTGGGACTACAGGGAATGAGCAGTTCTTC. The chain couples TRBV6-1 to TRBJ2-1; either TRBD1 or TRBD2 may fit D (6 bases each). Germline V lookup: CDR1 MNHNS, CDR2 SASEGT. The V end lost 4 bases, the J end lost 7 bases, and 11 bases lay between the germline ends. There are 13 residues in the CDR3.